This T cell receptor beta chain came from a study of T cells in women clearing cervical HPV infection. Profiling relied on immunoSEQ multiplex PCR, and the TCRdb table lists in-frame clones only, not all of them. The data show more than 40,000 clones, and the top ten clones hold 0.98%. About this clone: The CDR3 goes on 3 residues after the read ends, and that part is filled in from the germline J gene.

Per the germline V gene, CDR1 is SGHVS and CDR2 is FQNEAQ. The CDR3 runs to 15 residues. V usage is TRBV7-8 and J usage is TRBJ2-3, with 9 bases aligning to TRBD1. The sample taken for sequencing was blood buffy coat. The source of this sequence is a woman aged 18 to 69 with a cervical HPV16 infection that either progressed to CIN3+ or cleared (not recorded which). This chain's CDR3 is CASSPYNRGQETQYF. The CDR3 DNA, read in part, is TGTGCCAGCAGCCCTTATAACAGGGGGCAAGAGACG.